The rows below give T cell receptor beta chains drawn from one sample of a study of a mutant IDH1 vaccine in newly diagnosed glioma. Assay: immunoSEQ multiplex PCR; the TCRdb copy retains only in-frame clones and omits some. The table shows 85,000 to 100,000 clones, with 80% occurring only once. Sequencing used PBMCs, obtained from a glioma patient treated with radiotherapy, temozolomide or both. The receptor set was obtained from a man aged 35 to 55 with glioma. CDR3s include the opening cysteine and the closing phenylalanine or tryptophan.

j_call v_call cdr3_aa
TRBJ1-1 TRBV13 CASSLWVNTEAFF
TRBJ2-3 TRBV10-3 CAISESPGQGTDTQYF
TRBJ1-3 TRBV19 CAARGQGRSGNTIYF
TRBJ1-4 TRBV7-9 CASSLAVGSGFRDQEKLFF
TRBJ2-5 TRBV7-6 CASSSGTTYQETQYF
TRBJ2-3 TRBV7-2 CASSSSPSTDTQYF
TRBJ2-2 TRBV9 CASSVAPLAGGLSTGELFF
TRBJ2-7 TRBV2 CASINRAYEQYF
TRBJ1-4 TRBV7-2 CASSRQTNEKLFF
TRBJ2-1 TRBV27 CASSLGTSLNEQFF
TRBJ1-1 TRBV7-8 CASSLSETNTEAFF
TRBJ2-2 TRBV19 CASTRGGPSRGGELFF
TRBJ1-3 TRBV7-2 CASSLTGSSGNTIYF
TRBJ2-7 TRBV10-2 CASVWAHEQYF
TRBJ1-4 TRBV25-1 CASSEGGREKLFF
TRBJ1-2 TRBV19 CASKWTGADNYGYTF
TRBJ1-1 TRBV6-5 CASSYSNFNTEAFF
TRBJ1-5 TRBV7-9 CASSWATSNQPQHF
TRBJ2-1 TRBV6-4 CASSDSNPPDEQFF
TRBJ2-3 TRBV2 CASSRDYSSTDTQYF
TRBJ1-5 TRBV29-1 CSVVPDSNQPQHF
TRBJ1-5 TRBV7-2 CASSQDRTGGAQHF
TRBJ2-1 TRBV9 CASSVGQGANEQFF
TRBJ2-1 TRBV27 CASRRSGTSGRVNNEQFF
TRBJ2-3 TRBV5-1 CASSGNPEPSTDTQYF
TRBJ1-2 TRBV4-1 CASSQEGGENYGYTF
TRBJ2-3 TRBV9 CASSVRITDTQYF
TRBJ1-2 TRBV2 CASSGNYGYTF
TRBJ2-3 TRBV4-2 CASSQGPTDTQYF
TRBJ2-4 TRBV19 CASSIQGAGAKNIQYF
TRBJ2-2 TRBV6-5 CASTTLGNTGELFF
TRBJ1-1 TRBV18 CASEGQLNTEAFF
TRBJ1-4 TRBV28 CASSSNRGLRGKLFF
TRBJ1-5 TRBV30 CACSTGTGDQPQHF
TRBJ2-1 TRBV4-2 CASSQELGSSYNEQFF
TRBJ2-7 TRBV11-1 CASSPAHAGGQSSYEQYF
TRBJ2-7 TRBV5-1 CASSLNRDFYEQYF
TRBJ1-2 TRBV19 CASRNMGGMEKNGYTF
TRBJ2-1 TRBV7-3 CASSLGGGSYNEQFF
TRBJ2-1 TRBV2 CASSYLAAYNEQFF
TRBJ2-7 TRBV10-3 CAISGLWTDYEQYF
TRBJ2-3 TRBV20-1 CSAIWDSTQYF
TRBJ1-3 TRBV15 CATSREDVSSGNTIYF
TRBJ2-2 TRBV9 CASSVRSTGELFF
TRBJ1-2 TRBV7-9 CASSIAAGTGVNYGYTF
TRBJ2-4 TRBV5-1 CASSLGTAKNIQYF
TRBJ2-4 TRBV29-1 CSIRQTLAKNIQYF
TRBJ1-5 TRBV27 CASSLLGQGGWSQHF
TRBJ1-4 TRBV4-3 CASTPRGGRTNEKLFF
TRBJ1-5 TRBV19 CASSRSGTGGVPQHF
TRBJ1-2 TRBV6-5 CASSYLDSYYGYTF
TRBJ2-7 TRBV27 CASSLGSSGSYEQYF
TRBJ2-1 TRBV5-1 CASSSGTSYNEQFF
TRBJ2-1 TRBV6-5 CASSRGLGVYNEQFF
TRBJ1-4 TRBV7-2 CASSYLGSNEKLFF
TRBJ2-7 TRBV4-2 CASSQDQGQGTYEQYF
TRBJ1-5 TRBV10-3 CATGSGRPRQPQHF
TRBJ2-3 TRBV7-9 CASSPRGRGSTDTQYF
TRBJ2-5 TRBV5-1 CASRSGLEQYF